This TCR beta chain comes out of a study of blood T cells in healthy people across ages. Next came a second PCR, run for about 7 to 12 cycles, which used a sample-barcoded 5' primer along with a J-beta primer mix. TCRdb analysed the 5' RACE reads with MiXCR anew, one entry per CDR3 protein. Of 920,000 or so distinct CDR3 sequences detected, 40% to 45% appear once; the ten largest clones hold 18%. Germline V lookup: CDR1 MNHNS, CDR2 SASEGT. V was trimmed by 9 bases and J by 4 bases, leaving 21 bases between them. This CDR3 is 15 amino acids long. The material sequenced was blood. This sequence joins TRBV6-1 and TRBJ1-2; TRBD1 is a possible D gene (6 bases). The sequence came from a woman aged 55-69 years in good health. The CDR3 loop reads CASRPDSPTRYGYTF. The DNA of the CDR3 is TGTGCCAGTAGACCGGACAGCCCAACACGCTATGGCTACACCTTC.